One T cell receptor beta chain is described in this entry. Its antigen remains unknown. This entry is derived from a study of T cell repertoires in cytomegalovirus infection. Study-wide background: Epitope selection comprised recently identified HLA-C-restricted CMV epitopes and well-studied HLA-B-restricted CMV epitopes. Carrying CMV and the relevant HLA type showed in public TCR beta signatures.

Notes on the study in general: There were carriers of CMV plus the relevant HLA, and cumulative public TCR beta family frequency identified them. In two of eight donors, the top clonotype was HLA-C-restricted CMV-specific.

The V gene's germline CDR1 is SGHAT and CDR2 FQNNGV. V gave up 5 bases and J gave up 7 bases, with 17 bases separating them. The CDR3 consists of 15 residues. In TCRdb, the reads were re-called with MiXCR into one record per CDR3 protein. Of some 110,000 distinct CDR3 sequences in the sample, roughly a third were seen once. V usage is TRBV11-2 and J usage is TRBJ1-4; D may be TRBD1 (5 bases). The receptor was derived from a human donor in good health (CMV status not recorded). Some clones in this sample may be carry-over from other donors' samples. Material: CD8+ T cells from cultured PBMCs, obtained from culture after CMV antigen stimulation. The CDR3 region is CASSQGRLRAEKLFF. Written as DNA, the CDR3 is TGTGCCAGCAGCCAGGGTCGGTTGAGGGCTGAAAAACTGTTTTTT.